This T cell receptor beta chain comes out of a study of response to subunit inactivated influenza vaccine. Study-level results: The study's authors posited that every seasonal influenza vaccination enlists few new T cells.

TCRdb reanalysed the RT-PCR reads using MiXCR and keeps one entry per CDR3 protein. Among 450,000 to 600,000 distinct CDR3 sequences listed, less than 10% were seen once. This clonotype was counted only a few times. Antigen unknown. This receptor was taken from a man aged 50-75 years who received an inactivated influenza vaccine. The material was PBMCs from blood, obtained 23 months after vaccination.

The chain's CDR3 is CASSLSKQYNEQFF. In nucleotides, the CDR3 is TGTGCCAGCAGTTTATCAAAGCAATACAATGAGCAGTTCTTC. The J gene is TRBJ2-1, the V gene TRBV28; D remains ambiguous. Germline loops: CDR1 MDHEN, CDR2 SYDVKM. Trimming removed 1 base at V and 4 bases at J, with 8 bases between. There are 14 residues in the CDR3.